The T cell receptor beta chain under discussion was sequenced for a study of cytomegalovirus exposure and HLA in healthy donors. The PCR was carried out with 60 Vbeta primers and 13 Jbeta primers. Only in-frame clones appear in the TCRdb table, and some are missing; sequencing was by immunoSEQ multiplex PCR. The table lists about 150,000 clones, 72% of them singletons. The CDR3 extends over 12 amino acids. Germline CDR1 reads MNHEY; CDR2 reads SVGAGI. With 4 bases clipped from V and 8 bases from J, the junction kept 4 bases outside the gene matches. The chain employs TRBV6-5 and TRBJ1-2; 7 positions match TRBD1. This TCR derives from a man aged 50-60 years in good health and CMV-seropositive. What was sequenced was PBMCs. The CDR3 protein is CASSLTGVGYTF. CDR3 in DNA: TGTGCCAGCAGTTTAACAGGGGTAGGCTACACCTTC.